This T cell receptor beta chain was observed in a study of CD8 T cells in Susac syndrome. Background on the study: Treatment at blood withdrawal was none, corticosteroids, or intravenous immunoglobulin alone in Susac syndrome patients.

On this clonotype: Its specificity is unknown.

Random hexamers were used to reverse transcribe an amount of about 0.45 to 1 ug RNA. TCRdb re-called the immunoSEQ multiplex PCR reads through MiXCR, storing one row per CDR3 protein. The sample lists 180,000 or so distinct CDR3 sequences; around 94% were seen once. The authors negatively isolated CD8+ and CD4+ T cells and FACS-enriched TEMRA cells. The V and J ends lost 4 bases and 1 base, in that order; junction bases with no gene match: 8. The CDR3 extends over 17 amino acids. Per germline, CDR1 LNHDA and CDR2 SQIVND (reference sequence). Study-wide results and caveats: Individuals included in the TCR sequencing and HLA analysis were acknowledged by the study to be relatively few in number.

The chain joins TRBV19 to TRBJ2-1, with 9 positions matching TRBD2. The receptor comes from a human donor with Susac syndrome. The sample taken for sequencing was CD4+ T cells from PBMCs. The CDR3 coding sequence is TGTGCCAGTAGTACGCTAACTAGCGGGCCTTCCTACAATGAGCAGTTCTTC. Its translation is CASSTLTSGPSYNEQFF.